This T cell receptor beta chain was captured by sequencing in a study of blood T cell repertoires in COVID-19. Study-level information: Material from acute and convalescent COVID-19 was sourced from the United States, Italy and Spain. The analysed material was cDNA or gDNA that came from T cells, B-cell-depleted T cells, or PBMCs.

Repertoires were generated with immunoSEQ multiplex PCR, while TCRdb's copy carries only in-frame clones and drops some. The sample has about 200,000 clones; over 75% are singletons. V was clipped by 7 bases and J by 0 bases, with 10 bases between them. The CDR3 is 15 amino acids. Germline V lookup: CDR1 SGHTA, CDR2 FQGNSA. The chain combines TRBV7-2 with TRBJ2-6; D gene unclear. The sample taken for sequencing was peripheral blood. This receptor was identified in a man between 50 and 59 years old with COVID-19, enrolled during active disease. This chain's CDR3 is CASTADISGANVLTF. CDR3 in DNA: TGTGCCAGCACCGCAGACATCTCTGGGGCCAACGTCCTGACTTTC.